These T cell receptor beta chains were read from a single sample in a study of human T cells and chemical hapten exposure. TCRdb re-called the RACE reads with MiXCR, one entry per CDR3 protein. The sample consists of 40,000 to 50,000 distinct CDR3 sequences, 4% of them appearing once. The specimen comprised whole blood, sampled in connection with sensitization to the hapten diphenylcyclopropenone (DPC). The receptors originated from a man aged 50 to 59 with alopecia areata. Some clones in this sample may be carry-over from other donors' samples. Each CDR3 is given with its conserved first and last residue. D genes are given only for firm matches. Part of the rows lack a size; the others show once, few, many or a class for expanded clones.

cdr3_length j_call clone_size d_call v_call cdr3_nt cdr3_aa
13 TRBJ1-5 many NA TRBV20-1 TGCAGTGCTAGAGGGGGCGGGGGTCAGCCCCAGCATTTT CSARGGGGQPQHF
15 TRBJ1-1 NA NA TRBV13 TGTGCCAGCAGCTTAGGAGGGGGGTCGGACACTGAAGCTTTCTTT CASSLGGGSDTEAFF
15 TRBJ1-1 many TRBD1 TRBV12-3/TRBV12-4 TGTGCCAGCAGTCCCCCGACAGGGTCGAGCACTGAAGCTTTCTTT CASSPPTGSSTEAFF
15 TRBJ2-7 many NA TRBV6-6 TGTGCCAGCAGTTCAAGGGACTCCCTCTCCTACGAGCAGTACTTC CASSSRDSLSYEQYF
14 TRBJ2-7 many TRBD2 TRBV2 TGTGCCAGCACCGATTCCGGGACTAGCTACGAGCAGTACTTC CASTDSGTSYEQYF
12 TRBJ1-3 many NA TRBV28 TGTGGGTCAACCCACTCTGGAAACACCATATATTTT CGSTHSGNTIYF
15 TRBJ2-3 many NA TRBV28 TGTGCCAGCCCTCCAGGCTCAGCAGACACAGATACGCAGTATTTT CASPPGSADTDTQYF
16 TRBJ1-4 many TRBD1 TRBV7-2 TGTGCCAGCAGCTTGACGCTAGGACAGGGGAATGAAAAACTGTTTTTT CASSLTLGQGNEKLFF
16 TRBJ2-3 many TRBD2 TRBV3-1 TGTGCCAGCAGCCGCTACTTTGGACTAGAAGGAGATACGCAGTATTTT CASSRYFGLEGDTQYF
13 TRBJ1-5 few NA TRBV30 TGTGCCTGGAGTGTCGCCCAGGATCAGCCCCAGCATTTT CAWSVAQDQPQHF
14 TRBJ2-1 many NA TRBV24-1 TGTGCCACCAGTGCCCAGAGCTCCTACAATGAGCAGTTCTTC CATSAQSSYNEQFF
15 TRBJ1-1 medium-sized TRBD1 TRBV28 TGTGCCAGCAGTTCGACAGGGGGCATGAACACTGAAGCTTTCTTT CASSSTGGMNTEAFF
12 TRBJ2-3 many NA TRBV7-2 TGTGCCAGCAGCTTCAGCGGGGATACGCAGTATTTT CASSFSGDTQYF
14 TRBJ2-3 many NA TRBV21-1 TGTGCCAGCAGCAAAGAGGGGGGCACAGATACGCAGTATTTT CASSKEGGTDTQYF
14 TRBJ1-5 NA NA TRBV27 TGTGCCAGCAGTTTATCGGTAAGCAATCAGCCCCAGCATTTT CASSLSVSNQPQHF
12 TRBJ1-1 many NA TRBV7-9 TGTGCCAGCAGCCCCCGATTTGGGGAAGCTTTCTTT CASSPRFGEAFF
15 TRBJ1-1 few NA TRBV6-2/TRBV6-3 TGTGCCAGCAGTTACCCCGACGCCGTGAGGACTGAAGCTTTCTTT CASSYPDAVRTEAFF
12 TRBJ2-5 many NA TRBV29-1 TGCAGCGTTGAAAAGCAGGGGGAGACCCAGTACTTC CSVEKQGETQYF
13 TRBJ2-1 many NA TRBV4-3 TGCGCCAGCAGCCGGGAGGCAAGTAATGAGCAGTTCTTC CASSREASNEQFF
14 TRBJ1-5 many TRBD1 TRBV12-3/TRBV12-4 TGTGCCAGCAGTTTCGGACAGGGCAATCAGCCCCAGCATTTT CASSFGQGNQPQHF
15 TRBJ1-6 many NA TRBV28 TGTGCCAGCAGTTCGACCCAGGGGAGTAATTCACCCCTCCACTTT CASSSTQGSNSPLHF
15 TRBJ1-1 many TRBD1 TRBV7-8 TGTGCCAGCAGCTCGACAGGGTACGTTGACACTGAAGCTTTCTTT CASSSTGYVDTEAFF
17 TRBJ1-2 many TRBD1 TRBV6-1 TGTGCCAGCAGTTTCAGGACAGGGCCTCAAGCTCTCTATGGCTACACCTTC CASSFRTGPQALYGYTF